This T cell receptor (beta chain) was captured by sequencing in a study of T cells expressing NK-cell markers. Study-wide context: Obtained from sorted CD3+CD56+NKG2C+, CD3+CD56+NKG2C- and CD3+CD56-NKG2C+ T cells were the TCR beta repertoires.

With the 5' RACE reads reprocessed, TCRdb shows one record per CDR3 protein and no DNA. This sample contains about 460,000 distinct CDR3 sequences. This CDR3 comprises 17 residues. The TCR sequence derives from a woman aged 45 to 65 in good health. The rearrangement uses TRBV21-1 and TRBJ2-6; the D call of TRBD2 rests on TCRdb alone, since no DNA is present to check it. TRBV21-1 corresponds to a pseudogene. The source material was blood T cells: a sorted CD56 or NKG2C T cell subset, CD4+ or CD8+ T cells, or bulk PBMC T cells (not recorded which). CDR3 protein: CASSKPRFGFGANVLTF.